In its sample, the clone carrying this TCR beta chain was seen many times. The sample originates from a study of early T cells in non-severe SARS-CoV-2 infection. TCRdb ran MiXCR on the 5' RACE reads and lists one entry per CDR3 protein. The table shows 50,000 to 65,000 distinct CDR3 sequences, with around 20% occurring only once. This CDR3 comprises 12 residues. The J segment lost 7 bases and the V segment lost 3 bases, leaving 3 bases of the junction unmatched. In germline, CDR1 is SGDLS, CDR2 YYNGEE. The V call is TRBV9, the J call TRBJ1-1, with 7 bases that match TRBD1. This TCR was recovered from an adult who was a healthcare worker with PCR-confirmed SARS-CoV-2 infection or an uninfected control (not recorded which). Here the sequenced sample was whole blood, taken at baseline. This CDR3 reads CASSGGDSEAFF. CDR3 in DNA: TGTGCCAGCAGCGGAGGGGACAGTGAAGCTTTCTTT. The full variable domain, in which reference TRBV9 and TRBJ1-1 provide the parts outside the CDR3, is DSGVTQTPKHLITATGQRVTLRCSPRSGDLSVYWYQQSLDQGLQFLIQYYNGEERAKGNILERFSAQQFPDLHSELNLSSLELGDSALYFCASSGGDSEAFFGQGTRLTVV.